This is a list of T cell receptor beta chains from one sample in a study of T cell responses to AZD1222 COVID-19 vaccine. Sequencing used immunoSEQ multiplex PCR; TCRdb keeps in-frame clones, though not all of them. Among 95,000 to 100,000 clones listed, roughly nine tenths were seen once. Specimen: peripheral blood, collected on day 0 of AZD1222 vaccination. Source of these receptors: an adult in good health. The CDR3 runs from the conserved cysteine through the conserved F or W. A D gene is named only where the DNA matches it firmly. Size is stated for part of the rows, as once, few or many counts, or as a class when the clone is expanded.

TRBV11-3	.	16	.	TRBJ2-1	CASSFRGGLTFNEQFF	TGTGCCAGCAGCTTTAGGGGGGGCCTAACCTTTAATGAGCAGTTCTTC
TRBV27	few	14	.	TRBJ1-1	CASSRGEKNTEAFF	TGTGCCAGCTCTCGGGGGGAGAAGAACACTGAAGCTTTCTTT
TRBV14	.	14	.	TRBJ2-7	CASSYRDRAYEQYF	TGTGCCAGCAGCTACCGGGACCGCGCCTACGAGCAGTACTTC
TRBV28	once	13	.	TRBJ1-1	CASSEPMNTEAFF	TGTGCCAGCAGTGAACCAATGAACACTGAAGCTTTCTTT
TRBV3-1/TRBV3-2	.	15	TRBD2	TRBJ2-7	CASSKTSGGLSLRYF	TGTGCCAGCAGCAAGACTAGCGGGGGACTAAGTCTCCGGTACTTC
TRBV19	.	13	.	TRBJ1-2	CASSMSRYYGYTF	TGTGCCAGTAGTATGAGTCGGTACTATGGCTACACCTTC
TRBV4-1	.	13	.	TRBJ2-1	CASSNGQFNEQFF	TGCGCCAGCAGCAACGGACAGTTCAATGAGCAGTTCTTC
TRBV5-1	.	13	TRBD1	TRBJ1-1	CASSTSGTEEAFF	TGCGCCAGCAGCACCTCCGGGACAGAAGAAGCTTTCTTT
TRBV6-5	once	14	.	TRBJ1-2	CASSGSTMRYGYTF	TGTGCCAGCAGCGGGTCGACGATGAGATATGGCTACACCTTC
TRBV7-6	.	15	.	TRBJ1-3	CASSAGRTSGNTIYF	TGTGCCAGCAGCGCTGGACGGACCTCTGGAAACACCATATATTTT
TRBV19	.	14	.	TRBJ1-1	CASSRGRVNTEAFF	TGTGCCAGTAGCCGGGGCCGTGTGAACACTGAAGCTTTCTTT
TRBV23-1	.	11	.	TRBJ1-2	CASHSNYGYTF	TGCGCCAGCCACAGCAACTATGGCTACACCTTC
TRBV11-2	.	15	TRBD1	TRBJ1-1	CASSLTGGAHSEAFF	TGTGCCAGCAGCTTGACAGGGGGCGCGCACAGTGAAGCTTTCTTT
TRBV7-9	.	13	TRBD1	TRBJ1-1	CASSLQGRTEAFF	TGTGCCAGCAGCCTACAGGGGAGAACTGAAGCTTTCTTT
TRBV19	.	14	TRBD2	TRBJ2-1	CASTGLAGYNEQFF	TGTGCCAGTACGGGACTAGCGGGGTACAATGAGCAGTTCTTC
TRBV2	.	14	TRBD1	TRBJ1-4	CASSDRRGQGKLFF	TGTGCCAGCAGTGATCGCAGGGGGCAAGGAAAACTGTTTTTT
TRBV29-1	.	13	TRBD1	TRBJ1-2	CSVEDWQGGGYTF	TGCAGCGTTGAAGATTGGCAGGGGGGCGGCTACACCTTC
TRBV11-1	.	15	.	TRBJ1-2	CASSLDAGGNYGYTF	TGTGCCAGCAGCTTAGATGCGGGGGGCAACTATGGCTACACCTTC
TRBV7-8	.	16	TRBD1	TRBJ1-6	CASSRTGSPYNSPLHF	TGTGCCAGCAGCCGGACAGGGAGCCCCTATAATTCACCCCTCCACTTT
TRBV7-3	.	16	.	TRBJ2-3	CASSRDGGGRTDTQYF	TGTGCCAGCAGCCGGGACGGGGGAGGAAGAACAGATACGCAGTATTTT
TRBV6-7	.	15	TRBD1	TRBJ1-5	CASGPRDSSNQPQHF	TGTGCCAGCGGACCCCGGGACAGTAGCAATCAGCCCCAGCATTTT
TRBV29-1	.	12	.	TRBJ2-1	CSVESSYNEQFF	TGCAGCGTTGAAAGCTCCTACAATGAGCAGTTCTTC